This T cell receptor beta chain was profiled in a study of shared clonotypes between healthy human individuals (TCRdb year 2020). Background for the entire study: The cohort included a few men and a couple of women between 18 and 49 years of age. Between about 0.9 and 10 billion PBMCs per donor were obtained by leukapheresis. To increase sequencing depth and limit assay-specific biases, different laboratories used diverse techniques to prepare libraries and sequence TCR repertoires. For each donor, CD4 naive and CD4 memory were each run on three plates, CD8 naive on two plates, and CD8 memory on one plate. To estimate repertoire size and how much clonotypes are shared between individuals, the study performed deep sequencing of blood TCR repertoires from a handful of healthy adults.

The donors were healthy, HIV-negative adults with no recently reported acute infections or vaccinations. Every donor was a Caucasian adult living in Nashville, Tennessee, USA. Magnetic negative selection was used to enrich CD4+ T cells, after which naive cells were positively selected on CD45RA and the negative fraction became the memory subset. Blood was collected by leukapheresis, and PBMCs were isolated by Ficoll-Histopaque density gradient centrifugation and then cryopreserved in liquid nitrogen vapor phase. Purity and quantity of every magnetically sorted T cell population were checked by analytical flow cytometry. Genomic DNA was isolated from each sorted fraction and quantified by UV absorbance on a Nanodrop 2000c. Using the deep immunoSEQ assay, multiplex PCR amplified TCR CDR3 regions from genomic DNA. Extracted genomic DNA from each cell subset was distributed evenly across all wells of several immunoSEQ 96-well plates, and each plate was treated as a replicate. For sorted subsets, 200 to 250 ng of genomic DNA, equivalent to roughly 33,000 T cell genomes, went into each replicate PCR. Purified libraries were measured with a Qubit 3.0 fluorometer, size-checked on a Bioanalyzer 2100, and measured again with the KAPA Library Quantification kit. Each immunoSEQ 96-well plate was sequenced on its own single-read 150-cycle Illumina NextSeq 550 flow cell. The paper's processing steps were these. Because the immunoSEQ output included only junctional sequences and no quality scores, the filtering could not be the same as the filtering used for full-length reads. Sequences were annotated with PyIR, a Python wrapper for IgBLAST v1.9, and V/J genes and CDR3 were assigned using IMGT germline references. Reads with weak V/J assignments (E-value above 1e-6), missing CDR3, stop codons, out-of-frame junctions, or ambiguous translated residues were removed. V3J clonotypes were defined as sequences sharing the same inferred V gene, J gene, and CDR3 amino acid sequence. Percentage overlap between repertoires was computed as shared unique clonotypes divided by the size of the smaller repertoire. RTK rarefaction, the Chao1 estimator, and Recon v2.1 estimates of unobserved clonotypes were used to assess repertoire richness. Generation probabilities were computed with OLGA for all TCRbeta clonotypes obtained by the gDNA method from a few donors. This immuneACCESS table, as held by TCRdb, lists in-frame sequences with V and J called but not all clones. Of the missing ones, under half trace to an unresolved V gene in checked studies; the others have no known cause. D and trimming come from the DNA, and the V and J calls and clone size come from that table. This sample is represented by approximately 2.5 million clones; 93% of them were singletons. Jointly, the top ten make up roughly 0.39% of the sample.

Findings and caveats that apply to the study as a whole: Sharing across a handful of donors was observed for approximately 5% of naive CD4, under 4% of naive CD8, over 2% of memory CD4, and about 0.38% of memory CD8 clonotypes. Pairwise subsampling led to the expectation that sequencing depth would affect the degree of clonotype sharing among donors. Compared with non-shared clonotypes, the clonotypes found in all four sorted-subset donors had higher generation probabilities. Sampling was restricted to blood, and TCR repertoires in tissue are likely to differ from TCR repertoires in blood. The genetic and exposure-history diversity represented was limited by the small number of donors. Larger estimated clonotype richness was generally found for naive subsets than for memory subsets. Even with the large sequencing depth, rarefaction of the sorted-subset datasets indicated that sequencing was incomplete.

Here V drops 4 bases and J drops 7 bases, and the junction holds 15 bases not matched to any gene. Including cysteine and phenylalanine, the CDR3 has 18 amino acids. The sequence is cut down to CDR3 DNA, 54 bases in frame from base 1. CDR1 is given as KGHSH and CDR2 as LQKENI, both from the germline V gene. As concerns this clone: What this receptor recognizes is not known. Nothing much larger sits one base from this clone, and base qualities are not available.

The receptor's source is a man between 18 and 35 years old in good health. Some clones in this sample may be carry-over from other donors' samples. The V gene is TRBV18 and the J gene is TRBJ2-1, and TRBD2 aligns with 11 junction nucleotides. Input material: naive CD4+ T cells from PBMCs. The sample's cell subset or site label is to be understood as: CD45RA+ positively selected. The DNA is TGTGCCAGCTCACTCATCATAGCTAATAGCGGGAGGGGGAATGAGCAGTTCTTC. Translated, it gives CASSLIIANSGRGNEQFF.